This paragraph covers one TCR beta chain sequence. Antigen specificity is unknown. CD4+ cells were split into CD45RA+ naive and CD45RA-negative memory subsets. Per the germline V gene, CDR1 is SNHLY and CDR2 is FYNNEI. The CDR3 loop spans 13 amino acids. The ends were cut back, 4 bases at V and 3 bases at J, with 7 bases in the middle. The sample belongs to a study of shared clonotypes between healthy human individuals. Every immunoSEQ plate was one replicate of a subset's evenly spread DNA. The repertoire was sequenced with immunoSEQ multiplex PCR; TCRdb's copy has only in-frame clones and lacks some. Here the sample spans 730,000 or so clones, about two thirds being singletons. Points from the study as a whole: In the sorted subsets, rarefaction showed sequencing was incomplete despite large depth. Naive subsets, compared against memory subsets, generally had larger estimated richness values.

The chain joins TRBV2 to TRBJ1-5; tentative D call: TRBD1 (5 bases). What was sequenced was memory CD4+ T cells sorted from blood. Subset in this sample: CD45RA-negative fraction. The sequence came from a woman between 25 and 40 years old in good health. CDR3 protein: CASSGQFNQPQHF. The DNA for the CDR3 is TGTGCCAGCAGTGGACAGTTCAATCAGCCCCAGCATTTT.